The 17 T cell receptor beta chains below were found in one sample sequenced in a study of blood T cell repertoires in COVID-19. The table came from immunoSEQ multiplex PCR; TCRdb's copy has only in-frame clones and leaves some out. The table lists around 43,000 clones, roughly 86% of them singletons. The sample comprised peripheral blood. The receptors here all came from a man aged 45-60 years in a cohort sampled during active COVID-19.

In this sample, this clone turned up a few times. The chain uses TRBV19 and TRBJ2-1; 8 bases are shared with TRBD1. Germline assignment: CDR1 LNHDA and CDR2 SQIVND (reference sequence). This CDR3 is 15 amino acids long. V shed 6 bases and J 3 bases; nucleotides not matched to a gene: 7. The CDR3 region has the DNA TGTGCCAGTAGCCCTGGGGGACAGGACTACAATGAGCAGTTCTTC. This codes for CASSPGGQDYNEQFF.

CDR3 nucleotide sequence: TGCGCCAGCAGCCAAGGCACCAGCTCCTACAATGAGCAGTTCTTC. It is translated as CASSQGTSSYNEQFF. The chain employs TRBV4-1 and TRBJ2-1; D not resolved. The CDR3 runs 15 residues. Trimming removed 1 base at V and 0 bases at J, with 7 bases between. Germline V CDR1 and CDR2: MGHRA, YSYEKL.

The rearrangement uses TRBV3-1 (or the pseudogene TRBV3-2) and TRBJ2-3, with D perhaps matching TRBD1 (7 bases). The CDR3 is made up of 16 amino acids. V lost 6 bases, J lost 0 bases, and 16 bases lay in between. Germline V gives CDR1 LGHDT, CDR2 YNNKEL (reference sequence). CDR3 DNA: TGTGCCAGCAGGGGAGGCTACAGGGGAAGCACAGATACGCAGTATTTT. As protein: CASRGGYRGSTDTQYF.

This chain joins TRBV7-3 and TRBJ2-1; 7 bases are a match to TRBD2. Germline V gene lookup returns CDR1 SGHTA and CDR2 FQGTGA. With 4 bases clipped from V and 8 bases from J, the junction kept 11 bases outside the gene matches. The CDR3 runs to 15 residues. CDR3 protein: CASSSSGTKGDEQFF. CDR3 coding DNA: TGTGCCAGCAGCTCGAGCGGGACCAAAGGCGATGAGCAGTTCTTC.

The gene calls are TRBV2 and TRBJ1-2, with D perhaps TRBD1 (5 bases). With 4 bases removed from V and 3 bases from J, the gap between germline ends came to 9 bases. The CDR3 sequence is 13 residues long. CDR1 is SNHLY, CDR2 FYNNEI, per germline. The CDR3 reads CASSADTHYGYTF. The CDR3 DNA reads TGTGCCAGCAGTGCGGACACCCACTATGGCTACACCTTC.

V and J are TRBV19 and TRBJ2-3, with TRBD1 identical over 12 bases. From germline, CDR1 is LNHDA and CDR2 SQIVND (reference sequence). With 4 bases clipped from V and 5 bases from J, the junction kept 7 bases outside the gene matches. CDR3 size: 16 residues. The CDR3 protein is CASSTPGQGAGDTQYF. The CDR3 DNA sequence: TGTGCCAGTAGTACTCCGGGACAGGGGGCGGGAGATACGCAGTATTTT.

The rearrangement joins TRBV11-3 to TRBJ2-2, with a possible D match to TRBD1 (5 bases). CDR3 length: 13 residues. V lost 2 bases, J lost 4 bases, and 5 bases lay in between. CDR1 and CDR2 (germline): SGHNT, YENEEA. CDR3 loop: CASSLRGTGELFF. DNA for the CDR3: TGTGCCAGCAGCTTAAGGGGCACCGGGGAGCTGTTTTTT.

This clone appeared a few times. The genes are TRBV18 and TRBJ1-6, with D possibly matching TRBD1 (6 bases). The V gene's germline CDR1 is KGHSH and CDR2 LQKENI. CDR3 length equals 16 residues. The V end lost 4 bases, the J end lost 3 bases, and 13 bases lay between the germline ends. For the CDR3, the DNA is TGTGCCAGCTCACGCTACAGGGAGATCTATAATTCACCCCTCCACTTT. Protein sequence: CASSRYREIYNSPLHF. Full variable domain (remainder filled in from reference TRBV18 and TRBJ1-6): NAGVMQNPRHLVRRRGQEARLRCSPMKGHSHVYWYRQLPEEGLKFMVYLQKENIIDESGMPKERFSAEFPKEGPSILRIQQVVRGDSAAYFCASSRYREIYNSPLHFGNGTRLTVT.

The chain has TRBV24-1 and TRBJ2-2, with D uncertain. The CDR3 length is 15 residues. V was cut by 4 bases and J by 3 bases, with 11 bases left in between. Germline V gene sequence: CDR1 KGHDR, CDR2 SFDVKD. Written as DNA, the CDR3 is TGTGCCACCAGTGACCCCCGTCGGGACACCGGGGAGCTGTTTTTT. Amino acid sequence: CATSDPRRDTGELFF.

The chain combines TRBV6-4 with TRBJ1-2; 7 nucleotides match TRBD1. The germline CDR1 and CDR2 sequences are MRHNA and SNTAGT. The CDR3 length is 16 residues. V shed 4 bases and J 7 bases; nucleotides not matched to a gene: 15. This chain's CDR3 is CASSGGTDDTGRGYTF. The CDR3 DNA is TGTGCCAGCAGTGGCGGGACAGACGACACCGGACGTGGCTACACCTTC.

The J gene is TRBJ2-3, the V gene TRBV5-8, with D possibly TRBD1 on 6 matching bases. V shed 1 base and J shed 4 bases, with 10 bases lying between them. CDR3 size: 14 residues. CDR1 and CDR2 (germline): SGHTS, YDEGEE. In nucleotides, the CDR3 is TGTGCCAGCAGCTTGAAACAGGGAGCAGATACGCAGTATTTT. Translation: CASSLKQGADTQYF.

The chain is built from TRBV9 and TRBJ2-5; 7 nucleotides match TRBD1. This CDR3 comprises 15 residues. V gave up 0 bases and J gave up 5 bases; unmatched junction bases: 7. Germline CDR1 SGDLS, CDR2 YYNGEE. CDR3 in amino acids: CASSVADRPWETQYF. In DNA, the CDR3 is TGTGCCAGCAGCGTAGCGGACAGGCCCTGGGAGACCCAGTACTTC.

The gene calls are TRBV19 and TRBJ1-3; D possibly corresponds to TRBD1 (5 bases). Germline CDR1 is LNHDA and CDR2 is SQIVND (reference sequence). V lost 6 bases, J lost 3 bases, and 9 bases lay in between. The CDR3 is 13 amino acids. The CDR3 loop reads CASSRTSGNTIYF. The CDR3 DNA sequence: TGTGCCAGTAGCCGGACAAGTGGAAACACCATATATTTT. The whole variable domain, remainder taken from reference TRBV19 and TRBJ1-3, is DGGITQSPKYLFRKEGQNVTLSCEQNLNHDAMYWYRQDPGQGLRLIYYSQIVNDFQKGDIAEGYSVSREKKESFPLTVTSAQKNPTAFYLCASSRTSGNTIYFGEGSWLTVV.

This clone was seen a handful of times. The chain combines TRBV7-8 with TRBJ2-3; 11 nucleotides agree with TRBD1. Germline values: CDR1 SGHVS, CDR2 FQNEAQ. This CDR3 comprises 17 residues. Unmatched junction bases numbered 11, after V lost 5 bases and J lost 4 bases. As DNA, the CDR3 is TGTGCCAGCAGCCTCGAGGGGACAGGGGGTGCTGCAGATACGCAGTATTTT. Encoded protein: CASSLEGTGGAADTQYF. Full variable domain (rest looked up from reference TRBV7-8 and TRBJ2-3): GAGVSQSPRYKVAKRGQDVALRCDPISGHVSLFWYQQALGQGPEFLTYFQNEAQLDKSGLPSDRFFAERPEGSVSTLKIQRTQQEDSAVYLCASSLEGTGGAADTQYFGPGTRLTVL.

The rearrangement joins TRBV2 to TRBJ1-1, with D hard to call. V shed 0 bases and J shed 0 bases, with 8 bases lying between them. The CDR3 sequence is 15 residues long. Germline assignment: CDR1 SNHLY and CDR2 FYNNEI. The CDR3 DNA sequence: TGTGCCAGCAGTGAAGCGCGAACGATGAACACTGAAGCTTTCTTT. It codes for CASSEARTMNTEAFF.

This chain connects TRBV7-8 to TRBJ2-1; 8 nucleotides agree with TRBD2. Looked up from germline, CDR1 is SGHVS and CDR2 is FQNEAQ. V lost 1 base to trimming and J lost 0 bases; unmatched junction nucleotides: 11. CDR3 length: 19 amino acids. Here the CDR3 DNA reads TGTGCCAGCAGCTTAGGCCGGGGGGGAATTCACAGCTCCTACAATGAGCAGTTCTTC. Amino acids: CASSLGRGGIHSSYNEQFF. Complete variable domain (other parts from reference TRBV7-8 and TRBJ2-1): GAGVSQSPRYKVAKRGQDVALRCDPISGHVSLFWYQQALGQGPEFLTYFQNEAQLDKSGLPSDRFFAERPEGSVSTLKIQRTQQEDSAVYLCASSLGRGGIHSSYNEQFFGPGTRLTVL.

V usage is TRBV6-5 and J usage is TRBJ2-2, with TRBD2 as a possible D gene (5 bases). The length of the CDR3 is 15 residues. Germline CDR1 and CDR2: MNHEY and SVGAGI. V was pared by 0 bases and J by 6 bases, with 11 bases between. The CDR3 protein is CASSYSIASSGELFF. As DNA, the CDR3 is TGTGCCAGCAGTTACTCTATTGCTAGCTCCGGGGAGCTGTTTTTT.